The next 18 T cell receptor beta chains were all read from a single sample in a study of CD8 T cells in Susac syndrome (dated by TCRdb to between 2018 and 2021). Library construction relied on the immunoSEQ multiplex PCR assay. RNA was extracted using the RNeasy kit, and 0.5 to 1 microgram was reverse transcribed with random hexamers. TCRdb applied fastp at Q25 and MiXCR to the public reads, then kept only in-frame beta chains. Each CDR3 protein appears once, grouped with its most common genes and DNA. This sample is represented by about 190,000 distinct CDR3 sequences; around 93% of them were singletons. The ten largest clones add up to approximately 0.098% of the sample. Material: CD4+ T cells from PBMCs. These receptors were obtained from a human donor in good health.

V is TRBV12-3 or TRBV12-4 and J is TRBJ1-1; 7 nucleotides align to TRBD1. This CDR3 region has 15 residues. V was clipped by 3 bases and J by 5 bases; unmatched bases: 9. CDR3 nucleotide sequence: TGTGCCAGCAGTTTTTATCAGGGGGTAGGGACTGAAGCTTTCTTT. Translation: CASSFYQGVGTEAFF.

The V gene is TRBV5-1, the J gene TRBJ2-3; D may be TRBD2 (5 bases). Germline CDR1 is SGHRS and CDR2 is YFSETQ. CDR3 length: 12 amino acids. Trimming pared 4 bases from V and 8 bases from J, leaving 11 bases between. For the CDR3, the DNA is TGCGCCAGCAGCGAGGGAGCCGGTACGCAGTATTTT. Its protein is CASSEGAGTQYF.

J is TRBJ1-5 and V is TRBV7-2; D perhaps matches TRBD1 (5 bases). The germline CDR1 and CDR2 sequences are SGHTA and FQGNSA. V was cut by 5 bases and J by 6 bases, with 17 bases left in between. The length of the CDR3 is 15 residues. The CDR3 sequence is CASSLGPFRGQPQHF. The CDR3 DNA reads TGTGCCAGCAGCCTGGGACCCTTTAGGGGTCAGCCCCAGCATTTT.

V usage is TRBV13 and J usage is TRBJ1-5; a weak D match, TRBD1 (5 bases). Per germline, CDR1 PRHDT and CDR2 FYEKMQ (reference sequence). Trimming left V 0 bases short and J 6 bases short, with 12 bases between. The CDR3 runs 15 residues. CDR3 sequence: CASSLGQVPGQPQHF. For the CDR3, the DNA is TGTGCCAGCAGCTTAGGACAGGTCCCAGGTCAGCCCCAGCATTTT. Filled out from reference TRBV13 and TRBJ1-5, the complete variable domain reads AAGVIQSPRHLIKEKRETATLKCYPIPRHDTVYWYQQGPGQDPQFLISFYEKMQSDKGSIPDRFSAQQFSDYHSELNMSSLELGDSALYFCASSLGQVPGQPQHFGDGTRLSIL.

This chain connects TRBV10-3 to TRBJ2-5; D unresolved. The CDR3 totals 12 residues. The V end lost 6 bases, the J end lost 1 base, and 6 bases lay between the germline ends. CDR1 is ENHRY, CDR2 SYGVKD, per germline. In DNA form, the CDR3 reads TGTGCCATCAGGACGGCCCAAGAGACCCAGTACTTC. It yields the protein CAIRTAQETQYF.

Only a few counts were recorded for this clonotype. CDR3 sequence reads: CSARGLAGETQYF. The CDR3 DNA follows: TGCAGTGCTAGGGGGCTAGCGGGAGAGACCCAGTACTTC. This chain links TRBV20-1 with TRBJ2-5; TRBD2 agrees at 8 bases. Germline V gene data show CDR1 as DFQATT and CDR2 as SNEGSKA (reference sequence). CDR3 length: 13 residues. V trimming: 3 bases; J trimming: 4 bases; junction bases outside the gene matches: 4.

The genes are TRBV30 and TRBJ2-3; D is unclear. CDR1 and CDR2 from the germline V gene are GTSNPN and SVGIG (reference sequence). This CDR3 region has 13 residues. V dropped 2 bases and J dropped 1 base, with 7 bases sitting between them. CDR3 in DNA: TGTGCCTGGAGTAGGGCTCGCACAGATACGCAGTATTTT. Protein product: CAWSRARTDTQYF.

The chain uses TRBV4-2 and TRBJ1-5; tentatively, D is TRBD1 (5 bases). The CDR3 extends over 14 amino acids. Looked up from germline, CDR1 is LGHNA and CDR2 is YNFKEQ. V shed 4 bases and J shed 3 bases, with 10 bases lying between them. The CDR3 loop is CASSPGRANQPQHF. The CDR3 nucleotides read TGTGCCAGCAGCCCAGGGAGGGCCAATCAGCCCCAGCATTTT.

The genes are TRBV27 and TRBJ2-5; 15 bases are a match to TRBD2. Unmatched junction bases numbered 6, after V lost 5 bases and J lost 5 bases. Germline CDR1 and CDR2: MNHEY and SMNVEV (reference sequence). The CDR3 spans 16 residues. The CDR3 DNA follows: TGTGCCAGCAGTCTCCGGACTAGCGGGAGGGGGGAGACCCAGTACTTC. Translated: CASSLRTSGRGETQYF.

V gene TRBV19 combines with J gene TRBJ2-5; 10 nucleotides align to TRBD2. This CDR3 region has 15 residues. Germline CDR1 and CDR2: LNHDA and SQIVND (reference sequence). V shed 2 bases, J shed 5 bases, and the junction held 5 bases outside the gene matches. The CDR3 region is CASSIRWTSGETQYF. As DNA, the CDR3 is TGTGCCAGTAGTATAAGGTGGACTAGCGGCGAGACCCAGTACTTC.

V and J are TRBV2 and TRBJ2-1; TRBD1 matches 9 bases. The CDR3 extends over 15 amino acids. Germline CDR1 is SNHLY and CDR2 is FYNNEI. J gave up 3 bases and V 6 bases, and 6 bases lay outside the gene matches. This CDR3 is CASRYGTGFYNEQFF. CDR3 in DNA: TGTGCCAGCAGGTACGGGACAGGGTTCTACAATGAGCAGTTCTTC.

This CDR3 reads CASLGYSYEQYF. CDR3 sequence (DNA): TGTGCCAGCTTGGGCTACTCCTACGAGCAGTACTTC. The V call is TRBV28, the J call TRBJ2-7, with D unclear. Germline V gene sequence: CDR1 MDHEN, CDR2 SYDVKM. The CDR3 is 12 amino acids. V shed 8 bases and J shed 0 bases, with 8 bases lying between them.

The chain employs TRBV11-2 and TRBJ2-7; tentatively, D is TRBD2 (5 bases). CDR3 length: 14 amino acids. The germline V gene has CDR1 SGHAT and CDR2 FQNNGV. V was shortened by 5 bases and J by 0 bases, with 11 bases between the two germline ends. The CDR3 protein is CASSPRVLSYEQYF. CDR3 coding DNA: TGTGCCAGCAGCCCGAGGGTCCTCTCCTACGAGCAGTACTTC. Based on the CDR3 plus reference TRBV11-2 and TRBJ2-7, the full variable domain is EAGVAQSPRYKIIEKRQSVAFWCNPISGHATLYWYQQILGQGPKLLIQFQNNGVVDDSQLPKDRFSAERLKGVDSTLKIQPAKLEDSAVYLCASSPRVLSYEQYFGPGTRLTVT.

The V gene is TRBV19, the J gene TRBJ1-2, with a weak D call TRBD1 (6 bases). This CDR3 spans 15 amino acids. The germline V and J ends were trimmed by 5 bases and 8 bases, with 21 bases remaining between them. Looked up from germline, CDR1 is LNHDA and CDR2 is SQIVND (reference sequence). The CDR3 reads CASSSNREGTTGYTF. In nucleotides, the CDR3 is TGTGCCAGTAGTTCCAACAGGGAAGGAACCACGGGCTACACCTTC. Filled out from reference TRBV19 and TRBJ1-2, the complete variable domain reads DGGITQSPKYLFRKEGQNVTLSCEQNLNHDAMYWYRQDPGQGLRLIYYSQIVNDFQKGDIAEGYSVSREKKESFPLTVTSAQKNPTAFYLCASSSNREGTTGYTFGSGTRLTVV.

The rearrangement joins TRBV28 to TRBJ2-5; D unclear. V was clipped by 4 bases and J by 4 bases, with 10 bases between them. Germline V CDR1 and CDR2: MDHEN, SYDVKM. CDR3 length equals 13 residues. The CDR3 region has the DNA TGTGCCAGCAGTTCCCCCGGCCCAGAGACCCAGTACTTC. Its protein product is CASSSPGPETQYF.

This clonotype was seen just once. The chain employs TRBV5-4 and TRBJ2-7; D may be TRBD1 (6 bases). Trimming took 2 bases from V and 6 from J, leaving 12 bases between them. Germline V CDR1 and CDR2: SGHNT, YYREEE (reference sequence). CDR3 length equals 13 residues. The CDR3 protein is CASSLQGSTEQYV. CDR3 DNA sequence: TGTGCCAGCAGCTTACAGGGATCGACCGAGCAGTACGTC.

The genes are TRBV28 and TRBJ1-1, with 8 positions matching TRBD1. Germline-derived CDR1 and CDR2 are MDHEN and SYDVKM. The CDR3 length is 13 residues. J was trimmed by 3 bases and V by 7 bases; bases with no gene match: 4. CDR3 region: CASKSTGDTEAFF. The CDR3 nucleotides are TGTGCCAGCAAATCGACAGGGGACACTGAAGCTTTCTTT.

The genes are TRBV11-2 and TRBJ2-5; D is perhaps TRBD1 (6 bases). CDR3 size: 14 residues. The ends were cut back, 4 bases at V and 0 bases at J, with 9 bases in the middle. Germline V CDR1 and CDR2: SGHAT, FQNNGV. The CDR3 DNA reads TGTGCCAGCAGCTCCGGGACACACCAAGAGACCCAGTACTTC. Translating gives CASSSGTHQETQYF. Drawing the rest from reference TRBV11-2 and TRBJ2-5, the complete variable domain is EAGVAQSPRYKIIEKRQSVAFWCNPISGHATLYWYQQILGQGPKLLIQFQNNGVVDDSQLPKDRFSAERLKGVDSTLKIQPAKLEDSAVYLCASSSGTHQETQYFGPGTRLLVL.